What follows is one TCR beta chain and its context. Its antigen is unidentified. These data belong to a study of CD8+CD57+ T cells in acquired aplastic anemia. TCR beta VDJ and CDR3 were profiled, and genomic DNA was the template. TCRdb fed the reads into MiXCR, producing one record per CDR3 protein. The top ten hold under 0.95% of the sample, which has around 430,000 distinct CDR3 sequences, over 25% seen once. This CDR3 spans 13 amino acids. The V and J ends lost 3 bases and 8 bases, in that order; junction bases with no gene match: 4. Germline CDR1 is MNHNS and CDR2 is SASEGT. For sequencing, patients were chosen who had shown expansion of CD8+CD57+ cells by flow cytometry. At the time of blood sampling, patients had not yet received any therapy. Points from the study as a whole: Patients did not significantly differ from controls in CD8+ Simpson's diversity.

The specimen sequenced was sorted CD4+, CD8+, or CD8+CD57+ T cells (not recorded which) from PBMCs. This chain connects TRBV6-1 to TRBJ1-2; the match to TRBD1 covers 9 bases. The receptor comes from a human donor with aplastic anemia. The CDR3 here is CASSDWTGVGYTF. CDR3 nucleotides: TGTGCCAGCAGTGACTGGACAGGGGTCGGCTACACCTTC.